The 26 T cell receptor beta chains reported below all come from one sample, sequenced in a study of shared clonotypes between healthy human individuals. Repertoires were generated with immunoSEQ multiplex PCR, while TCRdb's copy carries only in-frame clones and drops some. The sample records approximately 2,000,000 clones, approximately 90% being singletons. The sequenced material came from naive CD4+ T cells from PBMCs. Subset of the sample: CD45RA+ positively selected. The receptors here all came from a man aged 18 to 29 in good health. Some clones in this sample may be carry-over from other donors' samples.

The V gene is TRBV5-4, the J gene TRBJ2-3; 9 bases agree with TRBD2. Per germline, CDR1 SGHNT and CDR2 YYREEE (reference sequence). Trimming at V came to 4 bases and at J to 4 bases, leaving 10 bases not matched to a gene. The length of the CDR3 is 16 residues. The CDR3, as DNA: TGTGCCAGCAGCCCTCCGGGACTAGCACGACCAGATACGCAGTATTTT. Protein product: CASSPPGLARPDTQYF.

This chain connects TRBV4-1 to TRBJ1-2, with no clear D. The CDR3 runs to 16 residues. The germline CDR1 and CDR2 sequences are MGHRA and YSYEKL. Trimming pared 2 bases from V and 5 bases from J, leaving 18 bases between. For the CDR3, the DNA is TGCGCCAGCAGCCAATACTCGGCCTACCTCAGGTATGGCTACACCTTC. Protein sequence: CASSQYSAYLRYGYTF.

A note on this clone: Distinct nucleotide sequences in the sample also encode this CDR3. V and J are TRBV6-6 and TRBJ1-1; D not certain. V lost 0 bases to trimming and J lost 2 bases, with 4 bases between them. Per the germline V gene, CDR1 is MNHNY and CDR2 is SVGAGI (reference sequence). The CDR3 is 13 amino acids. The CDR3 DNA reads as TGTGCCAGCAGTTACTCAGATAACACTGAAGCTTTCTTT. Translation gives CASSYSDNTEAFF.

The DNA of the CDR3 is TGTGCCAGCAGTGACAGGGGGGCTGAGCAGTTCTTC. Translated: CASSDRGAEQFF. V is TRBV2 and J is TRBJ2-1; D is perhaps TRBD1 (7 bases). Between the trimmed V and J ends, which lost 3 bases and 9 bases, there was a span of 9 bases. This CDR3 has 12 residues. Germline-derived CDR1 and CDR2 are SNHLY and FYNNEI.

The gene calls are TRBV7-2 and TRBJ1-3, with unresolved D. The CDR3 is 16 residues long. CDR1 and CDR2 (germline): SGHTA, FQGNSA. The V end was cut by 1 base, the J end by 0 bases, with 10 bases between. The CDR3 region is CASSLVLTNSGNTIYF. The CDR3 DNA is TGTGCCAGCAGCTTAGTTCTGACCAACTCTGGAAACACCATATATTTT.

This chain connects TRBV19 to TRBJ1-4; 8 nucleotides align to TRBD1. CDR1 LNHDA and CDR2 SQIVND come from the germline V gene (reference sequence). V lost 9 bases and J lost 5; bases outside the gene matches: 5. This CDR3 contains 13 residues. CDR3 amino acids: CASGDRRNEKLFF. The CDR3 region has the DNA TGTGCCAGCGGGGACAGGAGAAATGAAAAACTGTTTTTT.

The chain has TRBV5-1 and TRBJ2-3; perhaps D is TRBD1 or TRBD2 (5 bases each). The germline V gene encodes CDR1 SGHRS and CDR2 YFSETQ. Trimming shortened V by 3 bases and J by 1 base, and 12 bases separated the two germline ends. This CDR3 region has 15 residues. CDR3 loop: CASSSLRGGTDTQYF. CDR3 DNA: TGCGCCAGCAGCTCTCTAAGAGGGGGCACAGATACGCAGTATTTT.

This clone was seen a single time. This rearrangement joins TRBV7-2 to TRBJ2-2, with D hard to call. The length of the CDR3 is 14 residues. Trimming removed 4 bases at V and 5 bases at J, with 11 bases between. Germline V gene data show CDR1 as SGHTA and CDR2 as FQGNSA. The CDR3 sequence is CASSWAGRTGELFF. DNA of the CDR3: TGTGCCAGCAGCTGGGCCGGGCGAACCGGGGAGCTGTTTTTT.

V and J are TRBV19 and TRBJ1-2; D perhaps matches TRBD1 (6 bases). Trimming cost V 3 bases and J 2 bases, with 10 bases left between them. CDR3 length equals 14 residues. Germline CDR1 and CDR2: LNHDA and SQIVND (reference sequence). CDR3 nucleotide sequence: TGTGCCAGTAGTATTGGAGGGGGGAACTATGGCTACACCTTC. It codes for CASSIGGGNYGYTF.

This chain links TRBV2 with TRBJ2-5, with D uncertain. The CDR3 is 13 amino acids. Germline V CDR1 and CDR2: SNHLY, FYNNEI. V lost 7 bases, J lost 5 bases, and 14 bases lay in between. DNA for the CDR3: TGTGCCAGCAAATACCGTGCATCGGAGACCCAGTACTTC. Its translation is CASKYRASETQYF.

The chain recombines TRBV11-2 with TRBJ2-5, with 7 nucleotides matching TRBD1. In germline, CDR1 is SGHAT, CDR2 FQNNGV. The CDR3 covers 14 residues. V lost 5 bases and J lost 4; bases outside the gene matches: 7. The CDR3 sequence: CASSGYTGVETQYF. The DNA of the CDR3 is TGTGCCAGCAGCGGGTACACAGGGGTAGAGACCCAGTACTTC.

A word on this clone: Other DNA sequences in this sample translate to the same CDR3. V is TRBV5-4 and J is TRBJ2-3; D possibly corresponds to TRBD2 (7 bases). The ends were cut back, 4 bases at V and 6 bases at J, with 12 bases in the middle. CDR1 and CDR2 from the germline V gene are SGHNT and YYREEE (reference sequence). This CDR3 region has 13 residues. The DNA for the CDR3 is TGTGCCAGCAGCCTGGAGGGGGGGGATACGCAGTATTTT. As protein: CASSLEGGDTQYF. The full variable domain, its missing parts supplied by reference TRBV5-4 and TRBJ2-3, is ETGVTQSPTHLIKTRGQQVTLRCSSQSGHNTVSWYQQALGQGPQFIFQYYREEENGRGNFPPRFSGLQFPNYSSELNVNALELDDSALYLCASSLEGGDTQYFGPGTRLTVL.

The chain recombines TRBV5-1 with TRBJ2-3; TRBD1 agrees at 9 bases. The CDR3 has 15 amino acids. V shed 5 bases, J shed 2 bases, and the junction held 6 bases outside the gene matches. Per the germline V gene, CDR1 is SGHRS and CDR2 is YFSETQ. The CDR3 here is CASSQGQGYTDTQYF. CDR3 DNA: TGCGCCAGCAGTCAGGGACAGGGTTACACAGATACGCAGTATTTT. Using reference TRBV5-1 and TRBJ2-3 for the parts outside the CDR3, the full variable domain is KAGVTQTPRYLIKTRGQQVTLSCSPISGHRSVSWYQQTPGQGLQFLFEYFSETQRNKGNFPGRFSGRQFSNSRSEMNVSTLELGDSALYLCASSQGQGYTDTQYFGPGTRLTVL.

This clone has a single count. The chain carries TRBV11-2 and TRBJ2-5, with 12 positions matching TRBD1. Per germline, CDR1 SGHAT and CDR2 FQNNGV. The CDR3 covers 17 residues. J gave up 5 bases and V 2 bases, and 9 bases lay outside the gene matches. CDR3: CASSLSFRDRGLETQYF. In DNA form, the CDR3 reads TGTGCCAGCAGCTTATCCTTCAGGGACAGGGGGCTGGAGACCCAGTACTTC. The full variable domain, rest sourced from reference TRBV11-2 and TRBJ2-5, is EAGVAQSPRYKIIEKRQSVAFWCNPISGHATLYWYQQILGQGPKLLIQFQNNGVVDDSQLPKDRFSAERLKGVDSTLKIQPAKLEDSAVYLCASSLSFRDRGLETQYFGPGTRLLVL.

CDR3 bases: TGCGCCAGCAGCCGGGACGGTTTGGAAACTGAAGCTTTCTTT. Translation gives CASSRDGLETEAFF. The V and J genes are TRBV5-1 and TRBJ1-1, with TRBD1 as a possible D gene (5 bases). Germline CDR1 is SGHRS and CDR2 is YFSETQ. The length of the CDR3 is 14 residues. V lost 4 bases and J lost 5, with 15 bases in between.

The chain links TRBV9 to TRBJ1-2, with a weak D call TRBD1 (5 bases). Per germline, CDR1 SGDLS and CDR2 YYNGEE. Between the trimmed V and J ends, which lost 4 bases and 6 bases, there was a span of 16 bases. This CDR3 has 14 amino acids. In DNA form, the CDR3 reads TGTGCCAGCAGCTTCCAGACAGCGACGAATGGCTACACCTTC. Translated, it gives CASSFQTATNGYTF.

The chain joins TRBV5-4 to TRBJ2-7, with D hard to call. This CDR3 has 17 residues. Germline loops: CDR1 SGHNT, CDR2 YYREEE (reference sequence). Trimming took 4 bases from V and 1 from J, leaving 21 bases between them. CDR3 protein: CASSHGTTVLSSYEQYF. The CDR3 nucleotides are TGTGCCAGCAGCCATGGAACGACCGTCCTATCTTCCTACGAGCAGTACTTC.

This clone appeared a few times. The chain employs TRBV7-9 and TRBJ1-2; a possible D gene is TRBD1 (6 bases). Trimming took off 4 bases at V and 5 bases at J, with 14 bases between the two ends. Looked up from germline, CDR1 is SEHNR and CDR2 is FQNEAQ (reference sequence). This CDR3 has 14 amino acids. The CDR3 sequence: CASSWGQGSYGYTF. In nucleotides, the CDR3 is TGTGCCAGCAGCTGGGGGCAGGGATCTTATGGCTACACCTTC.

A word on this clone: This sample also contains other DNA sequences that code for the same CDR3. This CDR3 is CASSEQETQYF. The CDR3, as DNA: TGTGCCAGCAGTGAGCAGGAGACCCAGTACTTC. This chain joins TRBV2 and TRBJ2-5; unclear D gene. The V gene's germline CDR1 is SNHLY and CDR2 FYNNEI. The CDR3 loop spans 11 amino acids. Trimming took off 3 bases at V and 5 bases at J, with 4 bases between the two ends. The variable domain in full, with the rest retrieved from reference TRBV2 and TRBJ2-5, is EPEVTQTPSHQVTQMGQEVILRCVPISNHLYFYWYRQILGQKVEFLVSFYNNEISEKSEIFDDQFSVERPDGSNFTLKIRSTKLEDSAMYFCASSEQETQYFGPGTRLLVL.

This sequence joins TRBV7-3 and TRBJ2-3, with D uncertain. The CDR3 runs to 13 residues. In germline, CDR1 is SGHTA, CDR2 FQGTGA. V was cut by 2 bases and J by 0 bases, with 3 bases left in between. CDR3 coding DNA: TGTGCCAGCAGCTTATGGAGCACAGATACGCAGTATTTT. Translation: CASSLWSTDTQYF.

The chain couples TRBV28 to TRBJ1-2; TRBD1 agrees at 8 bases. Germline lookup yields CDR1 MDHEN and CDR2 SYDVKM. There are 17 residues in the CDR3. V lost 6 bases to trimming and J lost 2 bases; unmatched junction nucleotides: 14. DNA of the CDR3: TGTGCCAGCAGCGAACGGTCTGGACAGGGCTTAAACTATGGCTACACCTTC. This translates into CASSERSGQGLNYGYTF.

This clone was counted a few times. The chain links TRBV5-6 to TRBJ1-1; D is unresolved. The CDR3 is 13 amino acids. The V and J ends lost 7 bases and 2 bases respectively, with 12 bases between them. Germline V gene sequence: CDR1 SGHDT, CDR2 YYEEEE. CDR3 sequence: CASGAGVNTEAFF. The CDR3 nucleotides are TGTGCCAGCGGAGCCGGGGTAAACACTGAAGCTTTCTTT.

The gene calls are TRBV27 and TRBJ2-7; 7 nucleotides agree with TRBD1. This CDR3 is built from 16 residues. Germline V lookup: CDR1 MNHEY, CDR2 SMNVEV (reference sequence). The trim removed 4 bases at V and 3 bases at J, leaving 12 bases unmatched. The CDR3 loop reads CASSSPREGGDYEQYF. The CDR3 DNA is TGTGCCAGCAGTTCCCCCAGGGAAGGGGGCGACTACGAGCAGTACTTC.

A single count supports this clone. V and J are TRBV18 and TRBJ2-7; TRBD1 matches at 8 bases. The CDR3 sequence is 14 residues long. From germline, CDR1 is KGHSH and CDR2 LQKENI. V shed 6 bases, J shed 1 base, and the junction held 5 bases outside the gene matches. The CDR3 coding sequence is TGTGCCAGCTCGCCGGACAGGGAATCCTACGAGCAGTACTTC. Translating it yields CASSPDRESYEQYF.

This chain joins TRBV25-1 and TRBJ2-3, with TRBD2 matching over 13 bases. V dropped 3 bases and J dropped 13; count of bases not matched to a gene: 4. The V gene's germline CDR1 is MGHDK and CDR2 SYGVNS. This CDR3 has 13 residues. As DNA, the CDR3 is TGTGCCAGCAGTGAGCAGACTAGCGGGAGGAAGTATTTT. Translated, it gives CASSEQTSGRKYF.

The chain is built from TRBV4-3 and TRBJ1-2; perhaps TRBD1 as D (5 bases). This CDR3 has 14 amino acids. CDR1 LGHNA and CDR2 YSLEER come from the germline V gene. V lost 3 bases to trimming and J lost 3 bases, with 11 bases between them. CDR3 coding DNA: TGCGCCAGCAGCCACGTGGGGACTGACTATGGCTACACCTTC. The encoded protein is CASSHVGTDYGYTF.